Listed here are 6 T cell receptor beta chains from one sample, sequenced in a study of CD8 T cells in Susac syndrome. An amount of RNA that ranged from 0.5 to 1 ug was reverse transcribed with random hexamers. TCRdb re-called the immunoSEQ multiplex PCR reads through MiXCR, storing one row per CDR3 protein. The table shows fewer than 250,000 distinct CDR3 sequences, with 90% to 95% occurring only once. The sample taken for sequencing was CD4+ T cells from PBMCs. Every receptor here comes from a human donor in good health.

This chain connects TRBV3-1 to TRBJ1-1; D not resolved. There are 12 residues in the CDR3. Germline loops: CDR1 LGHDT, CDR2 YNNKEL (reference sequence). The V end was cut by 8 bases, the J end by 3 bases, with 10 bases between. CDR3 amino acids: CASRTVDTEAFF. The CDR3 nucleotides are TGTGCCAGCCGGACGGTCGACACTGAAGCTTTCTTT.

This chain connects TRBV19 to TRBJ2-7; 9 nucleotides align to TRBD2. CDR1 is LNHDA and CDR2 is SQIVND in the germline V gene (reference sequence). The length of the CDR3 is 17 residues. Trimming took 9 bases from V and 0 from J; bases not matched to a gene: 15. This CDR3 reads CARYLASGAISSYEQYV. The CDR3 nucleotides read TGTGCCAGGTACTTAGCTAGCGGGGCCATTAGCTCCTACGAGCAGTACGTC.

The rearrangement joins TRBV28 to TRBJ1-1, with 7 bases aligning to TRBD1. The V and J ends lost 4 bases and 5 bases, in that order; junction bases with no gene match: 7. This CDR3 comprises 14 residues. The V gene's germline CDR1 is MDHEN and CDR2 SYDVKM. The CDR3 sequence is CASSYDRVVTEAFF. The CDR3 nucleotides read TGTGCCAGCAGTTACGACAGGGTGGTAACTGAAGCTTTCTTT.

The J gene is TRBJ1-4, the V gene TRBV28; D ambiguous. This CDR3 is 13 amino acids long. The V and J ends lost 10 bases and 0 bases respectively, with 9 bases between them. From germline, CDR1 is MDHEN and CDR2 SYDVKM. CDR3 sequence (DNA): TGTGCCATCGAGGAACCAACTAATGAAAAACTGTTTTTT. Residues: CAIEEPTNEKLFF.

The chain has TRBV10-3 and TRBJ2-7; D is uncertain. The CDR3 has 13 amino acids. Trimming took 7 bases from V and 4 from J, leaving 14 bases between them. Germline CDR1 reads ENHRY; CDR2 reads SYGVKD. The CDR3: CAIMSGLAYEQYF. CDR3 sequence (DNA): TGTGCCATCATGTCGGGTTTAGCATACGAGCAGTACTTC.

V gene TRBV12-3 or TRBV12-4 combines with J gene TRBJ2-5; 7 bases align to TRBD1. CDR3 length equals 15 residues. V shed 1 base, J shed 3 bases, and the junction held 5 bases outside the gene matches. The CDR3 nucleotides are TGTGCCAGCAGTTTAGTCCGACAGGGTGAAGAGACCCAGTACTTC. Translated, it gives CASSLVRQGEETQYF.